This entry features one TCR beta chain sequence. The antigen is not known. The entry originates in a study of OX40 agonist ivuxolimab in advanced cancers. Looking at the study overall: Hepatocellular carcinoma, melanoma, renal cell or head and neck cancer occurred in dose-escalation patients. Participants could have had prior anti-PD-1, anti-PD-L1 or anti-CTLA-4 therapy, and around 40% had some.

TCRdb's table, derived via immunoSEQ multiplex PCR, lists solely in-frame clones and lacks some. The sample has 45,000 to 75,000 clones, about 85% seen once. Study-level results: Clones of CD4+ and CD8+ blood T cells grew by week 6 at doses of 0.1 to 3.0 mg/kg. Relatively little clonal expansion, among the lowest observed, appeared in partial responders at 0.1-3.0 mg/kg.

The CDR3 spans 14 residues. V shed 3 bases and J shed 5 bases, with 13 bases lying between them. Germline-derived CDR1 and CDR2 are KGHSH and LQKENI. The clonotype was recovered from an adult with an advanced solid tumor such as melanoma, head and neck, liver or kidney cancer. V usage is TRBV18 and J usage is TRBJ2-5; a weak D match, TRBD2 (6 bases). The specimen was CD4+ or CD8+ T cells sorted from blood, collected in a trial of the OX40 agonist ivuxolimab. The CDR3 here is CASSPEAGGETQYF. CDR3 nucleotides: TGTGCCAGCTCACCGGAAGCGGGCGGTGAGACCCAGTACTTC. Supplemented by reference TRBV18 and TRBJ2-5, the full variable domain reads NAGVMQNPRHLVRRRGQEARLRCSPMKGHSHVYWYRQLPEEGLKFMVYLQKENIIDESGMPKERFSAEFPKEGPSILRIQQVVRGDSAAYFCASSPEAGGETQYFGPGTRLLVL.